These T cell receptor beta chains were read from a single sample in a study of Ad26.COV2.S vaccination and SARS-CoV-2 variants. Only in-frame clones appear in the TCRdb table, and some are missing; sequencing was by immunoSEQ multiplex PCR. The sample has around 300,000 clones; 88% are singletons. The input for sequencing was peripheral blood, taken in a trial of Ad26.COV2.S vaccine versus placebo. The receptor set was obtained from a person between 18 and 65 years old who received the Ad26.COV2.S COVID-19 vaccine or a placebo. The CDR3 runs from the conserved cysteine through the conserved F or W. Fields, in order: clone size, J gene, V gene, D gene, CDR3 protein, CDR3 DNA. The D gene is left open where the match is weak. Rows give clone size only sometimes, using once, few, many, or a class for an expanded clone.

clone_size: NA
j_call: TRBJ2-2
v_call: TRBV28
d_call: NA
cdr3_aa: CASSPIRNTGELFF
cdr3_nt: TGTGCCAGCAGCCCGATAAGGAACACCGGGGAGCTGTTTTTT

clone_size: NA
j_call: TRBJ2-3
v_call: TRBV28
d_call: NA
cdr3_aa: CASSFGVRDVGYGSRADTQYF
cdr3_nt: TGTGCCAGCAGTTTTGGGGTCAGGGATGTGGGATACGGGAGTCGCGCAGATACGCAGTATTTT

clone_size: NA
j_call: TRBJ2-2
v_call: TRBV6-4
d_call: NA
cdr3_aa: CASSDGENTGELFF
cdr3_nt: TGTGCCAGCAGTGACGGGGAGAACACCGGGGAGCTGTTTTTT

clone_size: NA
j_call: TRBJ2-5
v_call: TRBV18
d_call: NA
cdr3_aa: CASSPLASSWDIRQETQYF
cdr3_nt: TGTGCCAGCTCACCACTAGCATCCAGTTGGGACATCCGACAAGAGACCCAGTACTTC

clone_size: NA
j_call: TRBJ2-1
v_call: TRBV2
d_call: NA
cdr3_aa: CASSEGEDLEFF
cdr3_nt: TGTGCCAGCAGTGAAGGCGAGGACTTAGAGTTCTTC

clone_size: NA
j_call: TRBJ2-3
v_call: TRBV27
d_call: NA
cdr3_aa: CASSLGPTDTQYF
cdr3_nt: TGTGCCAGCAGTTTGGGGCCCACAGATACGCAGTATTTT

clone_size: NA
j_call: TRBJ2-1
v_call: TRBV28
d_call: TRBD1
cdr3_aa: CASRGTGFAASSYNEQFF
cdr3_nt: TGTGCCAGCAGGGGGACAGGCTTTGCCGCGAGCTCCTACAATGAGCAGTTCTTC

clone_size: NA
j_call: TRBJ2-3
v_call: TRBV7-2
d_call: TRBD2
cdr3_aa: CASSFSWASGTIDTQYF
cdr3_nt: TGTGCCAGCAGCTTCTCGTGGGCTAGCGGGACGATAGATACGCAGTATTTT

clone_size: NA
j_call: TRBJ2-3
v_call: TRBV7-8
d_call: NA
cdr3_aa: CASSLVTGRSSTDTQYF
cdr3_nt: TGTGCCAGCAGCTTAGTCACAGGGCGTTCTAGCACAGATACGCAGTATTTT

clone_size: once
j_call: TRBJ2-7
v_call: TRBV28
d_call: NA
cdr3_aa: CASSLGLSGEQYF
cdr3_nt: TGTGCCAGCAGTTTAGGTCTCTCAGGGGAGCAGTACTTC

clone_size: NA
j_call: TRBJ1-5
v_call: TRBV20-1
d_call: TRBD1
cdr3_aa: CSASAWDRGRNQPQHF
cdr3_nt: TGCAGTGCTAGTGCTTGGGACAGGGGGAGAAATCAGCCCCAGCATTTT

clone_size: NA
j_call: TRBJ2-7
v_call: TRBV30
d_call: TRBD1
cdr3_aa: CAWRGPGQGTHEQYF
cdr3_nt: TGTGCCTGGAGAGGACCGGGACAGGGCACCCACGAGCAGTACTTC

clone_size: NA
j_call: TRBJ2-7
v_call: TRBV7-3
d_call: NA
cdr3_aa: CASSSRTASEQYF
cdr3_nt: TGTGCCAGCAGCTCGAGGACAGCCTCCGAGCAGTACTTC

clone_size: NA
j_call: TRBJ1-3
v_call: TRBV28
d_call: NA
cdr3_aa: CASTFQRAVFGNTIYF
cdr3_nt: TGTGCCAGCACCTTCCAACGCGCGGTCTTTGGAAACACCATATATTTT

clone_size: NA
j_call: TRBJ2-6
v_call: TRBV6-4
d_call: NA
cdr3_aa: CASSATGANVLTF
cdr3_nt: TGTGCCAGCAGTGCAACTGGGGCCAACGTCCTGACTTTC

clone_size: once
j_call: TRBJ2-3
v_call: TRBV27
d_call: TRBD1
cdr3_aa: CASSLRGQGPDTQYF
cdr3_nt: TGTGCCAGCAGTTTACGAGGACAGGGGCCAGATACGCAGTATTTT

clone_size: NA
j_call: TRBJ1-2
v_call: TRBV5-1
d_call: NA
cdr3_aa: CASSPRQGPYYGYTF
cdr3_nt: TGCGCCAGCAGCCCCCGCCAGGGACCTTACTATGGCTACACCTTC

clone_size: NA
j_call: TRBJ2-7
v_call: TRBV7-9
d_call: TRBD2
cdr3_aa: CASSYRPGGATYEQYF
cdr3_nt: TGTGCCAGCAGCTACCGCCCGGGGGGAGCAACCTACGAGCAGTACTTC

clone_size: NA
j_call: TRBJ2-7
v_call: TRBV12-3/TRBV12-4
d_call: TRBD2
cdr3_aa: CASRGLAEDEQYF
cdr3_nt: TGTGCCAGCAGAGGACTAGCGGAGGACGAGCAGTACTTC

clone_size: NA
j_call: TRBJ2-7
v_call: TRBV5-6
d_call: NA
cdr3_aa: CASSTPSGGINYEQYF
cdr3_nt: TGTGCCAGCAGCACCCCGTCGGGCGGGATAAACTACGAGCAGTACTTC

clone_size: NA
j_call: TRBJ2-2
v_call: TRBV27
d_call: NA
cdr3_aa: CASSIPGQGELFF
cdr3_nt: TGTGCCAGCAGTATACCGGGACAAGGGGAGCTGTTTTTT

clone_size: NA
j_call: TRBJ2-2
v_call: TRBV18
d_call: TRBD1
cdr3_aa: CASSPTGRDTGELFF
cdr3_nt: TGTGCCAGCTCACCGACAGGGCGGGACACCGGGGAGCTGTTTTTT

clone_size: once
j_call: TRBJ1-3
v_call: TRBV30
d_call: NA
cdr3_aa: CAWSTDFSGNTIYF
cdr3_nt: TGTGCCTGGAGTACAGATTTCTCTGGAAACACCATATATTTT

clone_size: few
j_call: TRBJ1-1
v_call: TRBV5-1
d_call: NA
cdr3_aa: CASSLAEGVAEAFF
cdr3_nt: TGCGCCAGCAGCTTGGCCGAGGGGGTCGCTGAAGCTTTCTTT

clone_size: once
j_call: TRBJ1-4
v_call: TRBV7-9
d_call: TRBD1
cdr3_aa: CASSFGDRDEKLFF
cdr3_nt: TGTGCCAGCAGCTTCGGGGACAGGGATGAAAAACTGTTTTTT

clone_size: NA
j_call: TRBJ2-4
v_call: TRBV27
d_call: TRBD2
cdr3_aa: CASSSPGRADIQYF
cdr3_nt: TGTGCCAGCAGTTCCCCGGGGAGGGCAGACATTCAGTACTTC

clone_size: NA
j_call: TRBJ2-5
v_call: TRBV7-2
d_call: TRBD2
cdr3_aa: CASSLVLGGETQYF
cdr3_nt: TGTGCCAGCAGCTTAGTCCTGGGAGGGGAGACCCAGTACTTC

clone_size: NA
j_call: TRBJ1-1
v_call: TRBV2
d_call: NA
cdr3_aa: CASSDKGRNTEAFF
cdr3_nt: TGTGCCAGCAGTGACAAGGGGCGGAACACTGAAGCTTTCTTT

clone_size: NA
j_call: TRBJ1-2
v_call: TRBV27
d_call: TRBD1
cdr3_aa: CASSLGGQGVNYGYTF
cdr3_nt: TGTGCCAGCAGTTTAGGGGGACAGGGAGTTAACTATGGCTACACCTTC

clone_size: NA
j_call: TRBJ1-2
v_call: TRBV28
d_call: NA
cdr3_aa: CASSLLGGPRGYGYTF
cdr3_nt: TGTGCCAGCAGTCTTCTAGGAGGCCCACGGGGATATGGCTACACCTTT

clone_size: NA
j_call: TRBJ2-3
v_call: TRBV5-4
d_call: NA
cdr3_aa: CASSSARGRTLSTDTQYF
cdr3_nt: TGTGCCAGCAGCTCTGCACGGGGGCGGACTTTAAGCACAGATACGCAGTATTTT

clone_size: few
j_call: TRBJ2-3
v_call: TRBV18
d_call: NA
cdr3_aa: CASSSFPPLQGDTQYF
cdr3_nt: TGTGCCAGCTCATCCTTTCCCCCCCTTCAGGGAGATACGCAGTATTTT

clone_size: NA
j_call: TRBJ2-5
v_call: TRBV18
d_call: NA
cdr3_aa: CASSPATGSGETQYF
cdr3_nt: TGTGCCAGCTCACCCGCGACAGGATCGGGAGAGACCCAGTACTTC

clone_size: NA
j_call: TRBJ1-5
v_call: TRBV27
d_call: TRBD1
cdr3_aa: CASSVTGGNQPQHF
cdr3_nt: TGTGCCAGCAGTGTAACAGGGGGCAATCAGCCCCAGCATTTT

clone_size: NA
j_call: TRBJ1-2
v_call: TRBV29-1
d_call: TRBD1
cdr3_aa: CSVEGKGAANYGYTF
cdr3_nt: TGCAGCGTTGAAGGGAAGGGGGCGGCTAACTATGGCTACACCTTC

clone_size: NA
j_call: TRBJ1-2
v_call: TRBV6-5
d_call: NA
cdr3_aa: CATSGSYGYTF
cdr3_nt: TGTGCCACTTCGGGCAGCTATGGCTACACCTTC

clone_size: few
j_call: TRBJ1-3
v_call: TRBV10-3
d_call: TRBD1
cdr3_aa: CANGDRNSGNTIYF
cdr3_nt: TGTGCCAATGGGGACAGAAACTCTGGAAACACCATATATTTT

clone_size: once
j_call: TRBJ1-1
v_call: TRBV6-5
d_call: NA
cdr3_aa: CASSYVNTEAFF
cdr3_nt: TGTGCCAGCAGTTATGTGAACACTGAAGCTTTCTTT

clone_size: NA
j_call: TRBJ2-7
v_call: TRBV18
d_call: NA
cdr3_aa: CASSPSVGTEQYF
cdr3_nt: TGTGCCAGCTCACCCTCCGTGGGGACCGAGCAGTACTTC

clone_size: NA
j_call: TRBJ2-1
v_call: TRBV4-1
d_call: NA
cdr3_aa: CASSHGGNVINEQFF
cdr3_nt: TGCGCCAGCAGCCATGGAGGTAACGTCATCAATGAGCAGTTCTTC

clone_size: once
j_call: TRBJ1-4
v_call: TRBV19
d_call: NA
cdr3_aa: CASSIGEKLFF
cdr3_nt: TGTGCCAGTAGTATTGGAGAGAAACTGTTTTTT

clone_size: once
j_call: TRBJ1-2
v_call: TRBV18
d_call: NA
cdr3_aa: CASSPGRVTYGYTF
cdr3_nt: TGTGCCAGCTCACCAGGAAGGGTCACCTATGGCTACACCTTC

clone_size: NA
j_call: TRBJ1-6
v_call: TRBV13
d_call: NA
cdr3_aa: CASSSRVSYNSPLHF
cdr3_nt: TGTGCCAGCAGCTCCAGGGTCTCCTATAATTCACCCCTCCACTTT

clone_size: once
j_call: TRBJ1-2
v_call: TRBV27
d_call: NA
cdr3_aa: CASSNLGQAYGYTF
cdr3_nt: TGTGCCAGCAGTAACCTCGGACAAGCCTATGGCTACACCTTC

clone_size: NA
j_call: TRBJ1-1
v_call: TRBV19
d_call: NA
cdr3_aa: CASSIPPQEAFF
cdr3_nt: TGTGCCAGTAGTATCCCTCCCCAGGAAGCTTTCTTT

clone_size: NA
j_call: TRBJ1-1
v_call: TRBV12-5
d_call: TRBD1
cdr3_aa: CASGQSRQGGENTEAFF
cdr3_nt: TGTGCTAGTGGCCAATCTCGACAGGGAGGGGAGAACACTGAAGCTTTCTTT

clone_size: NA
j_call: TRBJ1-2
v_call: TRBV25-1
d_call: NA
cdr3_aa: CASSESGATAGYGYTF
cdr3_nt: TGTGCCAGCAGTGAATCAGGCGCGACAGCTGGCTATGGCTACACCTTC

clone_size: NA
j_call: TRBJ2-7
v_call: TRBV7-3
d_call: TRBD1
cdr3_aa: CASSPGQDSYEQYF
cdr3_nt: TGTGCCAGCAGCCCGGGACAGGACTCCTACGAGCAGTACTTC

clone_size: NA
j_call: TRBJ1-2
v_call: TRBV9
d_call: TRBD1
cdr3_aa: CASSGSGTGVGGYTF
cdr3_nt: TGTGCCAGCAGCGGCTCCGGGACAGGGGTAGGTGGCTACACCTTC

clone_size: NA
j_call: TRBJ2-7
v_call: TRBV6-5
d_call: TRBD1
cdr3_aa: CASSYSDRVGEQYF
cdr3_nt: TGTGCCAGCAGTTACTCGGACAGGGTAGGCGAGCAGTACTTC

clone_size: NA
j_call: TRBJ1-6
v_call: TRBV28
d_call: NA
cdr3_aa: CASSFNPPGGSNSPLHF
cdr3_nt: TGTGCCAGCAGTTTTAACCCCCCGGGGGGCTCTAATTCACCCCTCCACTTT

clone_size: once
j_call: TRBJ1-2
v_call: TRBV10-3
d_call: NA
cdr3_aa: CAMRFGEDYGYTF
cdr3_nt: TGTGCCATGAGATTCGGCGAAGACTATGGCTACACCTTC

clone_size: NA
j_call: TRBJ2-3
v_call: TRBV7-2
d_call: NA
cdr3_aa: CASSFRPTGSQSTDTQYF
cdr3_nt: TGTGCCAGCAGCTTCCGCCCAACGGGATCCCAAAGCACAGATACGCAGTATTTT

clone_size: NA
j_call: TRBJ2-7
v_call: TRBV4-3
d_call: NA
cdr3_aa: CASSQVLSTEQYF
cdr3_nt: TGCGCCAGCAGCCAGGTACTTTCGACCGAGCAGTACTTC